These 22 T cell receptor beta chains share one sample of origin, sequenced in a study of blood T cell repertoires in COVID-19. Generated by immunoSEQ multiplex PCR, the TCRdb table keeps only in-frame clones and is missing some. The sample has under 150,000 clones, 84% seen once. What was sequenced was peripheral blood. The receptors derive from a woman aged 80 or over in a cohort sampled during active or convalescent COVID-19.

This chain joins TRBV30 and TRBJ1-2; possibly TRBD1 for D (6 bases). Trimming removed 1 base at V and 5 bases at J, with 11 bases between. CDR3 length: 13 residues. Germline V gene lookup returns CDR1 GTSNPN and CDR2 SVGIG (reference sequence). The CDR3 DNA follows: TGTGCCTGGAGTGGGGGGCCGGGGTATGGCTACACCTTC. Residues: CAWSGGPGYGYTF.

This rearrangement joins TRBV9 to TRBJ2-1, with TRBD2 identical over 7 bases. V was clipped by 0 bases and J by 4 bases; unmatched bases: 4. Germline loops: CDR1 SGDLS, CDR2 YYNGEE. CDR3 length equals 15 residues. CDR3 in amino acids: CASSVAAGTYNEQFF. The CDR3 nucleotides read TGTGCCAGCAGCGTAGCAGCGGGGACGTACAATGAGCAGTTCTTC.

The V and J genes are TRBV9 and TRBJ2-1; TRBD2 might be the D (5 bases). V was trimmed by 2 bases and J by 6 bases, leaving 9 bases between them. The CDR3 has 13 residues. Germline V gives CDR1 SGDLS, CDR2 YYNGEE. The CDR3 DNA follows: TGTGCCAGCAGCGTGGGAGCCTCCAATGAGCAGTTCTTC. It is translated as CASSVGASNEQFF.

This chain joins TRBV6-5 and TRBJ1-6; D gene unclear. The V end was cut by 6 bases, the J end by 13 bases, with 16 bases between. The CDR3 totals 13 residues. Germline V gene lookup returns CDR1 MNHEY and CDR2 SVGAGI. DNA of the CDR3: TGTGCCAGCAGCCTCTCGGGGTTGTGGCCCCTCCACTTT. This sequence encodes CASSLSGLWPLHF.

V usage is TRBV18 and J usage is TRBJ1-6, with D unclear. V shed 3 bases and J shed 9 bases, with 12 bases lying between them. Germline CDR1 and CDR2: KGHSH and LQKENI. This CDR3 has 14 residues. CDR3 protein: CASSPLEGASPLHF. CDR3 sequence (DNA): TGTGCCAGCTCACCCCTGGAGGGTGCTTCACCCCTCCACTTT.

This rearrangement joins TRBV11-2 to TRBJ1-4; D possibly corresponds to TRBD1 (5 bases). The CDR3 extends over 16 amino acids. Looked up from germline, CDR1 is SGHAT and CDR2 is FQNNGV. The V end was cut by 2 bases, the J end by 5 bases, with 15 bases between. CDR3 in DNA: TGTGCCAGCAGCTTACGCCAGGACATACCGAATGAAAAACTGTTTTTT. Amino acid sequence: CASSLRQDIPNEKLFF.

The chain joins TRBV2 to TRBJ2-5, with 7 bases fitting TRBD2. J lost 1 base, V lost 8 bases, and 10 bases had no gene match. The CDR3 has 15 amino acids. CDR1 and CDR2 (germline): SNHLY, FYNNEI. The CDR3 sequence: CASWGAGQSQETQYF. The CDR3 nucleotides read TGTGCCAGCTGGGGAGCGGGGCAGTCCCAAGAGACCCAGTACTTC.

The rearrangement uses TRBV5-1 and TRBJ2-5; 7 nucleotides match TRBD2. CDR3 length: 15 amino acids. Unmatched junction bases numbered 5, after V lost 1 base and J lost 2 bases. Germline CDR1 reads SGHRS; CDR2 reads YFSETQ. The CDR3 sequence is CASSLMASGQETQYF. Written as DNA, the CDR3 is TGCGCCAGCAGCTTGATGGCTAGCGGACAAGAGACCCAGTACTTC.

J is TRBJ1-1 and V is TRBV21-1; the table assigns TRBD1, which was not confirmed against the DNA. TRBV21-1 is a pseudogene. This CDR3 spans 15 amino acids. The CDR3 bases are TGTGCCAGCAGCCGAAGGGACAGGGGGCACACTGAAGCTTTCTTT. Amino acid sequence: CASSRRDRGHTEAFF.

The CDR3 region is CASSLGLVSTEAFF. DNA for the CDR3: TGTGCCAGCAGCTTAGGACTGGTGAGCACTGAAGCTTTCTTT. The rearrangement uses TRBV7-2 and TRBJ1-1; D uncertain. CDR3 length equals 14 residues. V was clipped by 1 base and J by 4 bases, with 10 bases between them. Germline V gene lookup returns CDR1 SGHTA and CDR2 FQGNSA.

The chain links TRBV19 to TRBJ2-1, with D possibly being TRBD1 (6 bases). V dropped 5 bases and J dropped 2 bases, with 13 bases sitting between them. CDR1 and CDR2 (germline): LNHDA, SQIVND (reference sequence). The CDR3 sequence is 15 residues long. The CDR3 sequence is CASSRTGYTYNEQFF. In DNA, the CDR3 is TGTGCCAGTAGTCGAACAGGGTACACCTACAATGAGCAGTTCTTC.

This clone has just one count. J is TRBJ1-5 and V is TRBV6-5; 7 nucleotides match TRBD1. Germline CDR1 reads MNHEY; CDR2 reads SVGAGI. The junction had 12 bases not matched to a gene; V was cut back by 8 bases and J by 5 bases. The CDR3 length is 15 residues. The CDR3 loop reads CASFEQGSPDQPQHF. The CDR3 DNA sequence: TGTGCCAGCTTTGAACAGGGGTCCCCAGATCAGCCCCAGCATTTT.

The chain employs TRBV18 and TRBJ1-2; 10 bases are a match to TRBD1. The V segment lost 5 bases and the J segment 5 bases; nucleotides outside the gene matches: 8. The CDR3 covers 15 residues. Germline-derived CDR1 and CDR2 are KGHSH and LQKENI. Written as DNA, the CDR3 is TGTGCCAGCTCAGCGACGACAGGGGGCGCTTATGGCTACACCTTC. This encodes CASSATTGGAYGYTF. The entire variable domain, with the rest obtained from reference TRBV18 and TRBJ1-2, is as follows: NAGVMQNPRHLVRRRGQEARLRCSPMKGHSHVYWYRQLPEEGLKFMVYLQKENIIDESGMPKERFSAEFPKEGPSILRIQQVVRGDSAAYFCASSATTGGAYGYTFGSGTRLTVV.

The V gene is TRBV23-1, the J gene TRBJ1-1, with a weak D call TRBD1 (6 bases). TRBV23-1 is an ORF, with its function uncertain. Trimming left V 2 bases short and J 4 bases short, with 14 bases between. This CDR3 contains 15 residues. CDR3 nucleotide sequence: TGCGCCAGCAGTCAAGTACAGGGTAAGTTCACTGAAGCTTTCTTT. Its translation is CASSQVQGKFTEAFF.

The CDR3 coding sequence is TGTGCCACCAGCAGAACCCCCCCCACAGGGGGCGCGAAGGGCTACACCTTC. Encoded protein: CATSRTPPTGGAKGYTF. The chain links TRBV15 to TRBJ1-2, with 9 positions matching TRBD1. After removal of 2 bases from V and 8 bases from J, the junction contained 15 bases not matched to a gene. The germline V gene has CDR1 LNHNV and CDR2 YYDKDF (reference sequence). The CDR3 is 17 residues long.

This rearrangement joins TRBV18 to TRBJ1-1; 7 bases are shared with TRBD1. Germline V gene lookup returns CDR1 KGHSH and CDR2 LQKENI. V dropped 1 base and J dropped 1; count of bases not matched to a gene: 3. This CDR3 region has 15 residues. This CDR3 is CASSPLSGGNTEAFF. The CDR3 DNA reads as TGTGCCAGCTCACCACTTTCAGGGGGGAACACTGAAGCTTTCTTT.

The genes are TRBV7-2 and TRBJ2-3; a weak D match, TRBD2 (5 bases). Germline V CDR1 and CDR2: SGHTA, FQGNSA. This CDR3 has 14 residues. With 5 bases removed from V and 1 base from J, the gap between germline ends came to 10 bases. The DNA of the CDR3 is TGTGCCAGCAGCCAACTTAGCGGCACAGATACGCAGTATTTT. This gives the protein CASSQLSGTDTQYF.

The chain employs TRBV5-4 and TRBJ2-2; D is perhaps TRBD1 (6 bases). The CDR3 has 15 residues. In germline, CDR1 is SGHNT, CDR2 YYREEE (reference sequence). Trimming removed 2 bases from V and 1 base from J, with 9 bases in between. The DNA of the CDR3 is TGTGCCAGCAGCTTCGGCAGGGGGAACACCGGGGAGCTGTTTTTT. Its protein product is CASSFGRGNTGELFF.

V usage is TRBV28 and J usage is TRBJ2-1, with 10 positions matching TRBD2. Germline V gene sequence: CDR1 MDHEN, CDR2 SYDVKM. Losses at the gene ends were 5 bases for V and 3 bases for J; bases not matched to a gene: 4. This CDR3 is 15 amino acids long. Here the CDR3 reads CASSTPSGGYNEQFF. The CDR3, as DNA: TGTGCCAGCAGTACCCCTAGCGGGGGCTACAATGAGCAGTTCTTC.

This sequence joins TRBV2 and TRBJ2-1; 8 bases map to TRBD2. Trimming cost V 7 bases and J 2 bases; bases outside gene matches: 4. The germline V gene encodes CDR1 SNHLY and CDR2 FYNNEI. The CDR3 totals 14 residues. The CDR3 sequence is CASTPGLAYNEQFF. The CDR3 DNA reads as TGTGCCAGCACCCCGGGACTAGCCTACAATGAGCAGTTCTTC.

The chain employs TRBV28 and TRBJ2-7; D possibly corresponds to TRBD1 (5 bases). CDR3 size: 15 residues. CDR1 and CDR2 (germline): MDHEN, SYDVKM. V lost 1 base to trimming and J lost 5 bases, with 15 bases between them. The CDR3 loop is CASSLFPGREDEQYV. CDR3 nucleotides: TGTGCCAGCAGTTTATTTCCAGGGCGCGAGGACGAGCAGTACGTC.

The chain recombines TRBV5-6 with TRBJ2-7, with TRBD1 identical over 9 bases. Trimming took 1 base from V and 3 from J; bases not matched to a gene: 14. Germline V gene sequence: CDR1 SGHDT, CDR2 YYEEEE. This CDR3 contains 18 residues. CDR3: CASSLHGQGKTPDYEQYV. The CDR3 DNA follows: TGTGCCAGCAGCTTGCATGGACAGGGGAAGACGCCTGACTACGAGCAGTACGTC.